Each of the 21 T cell receptor beta chains below was sequenced from the same sample in a study of T-cell reconstitution after alpha-beta-depleted transplantation in children. Unique molecular identifiers were built into the TCRbeta library. TCRdb called the PCR reads again in MiXCR, with one record for every CDR3 protein. The table records about 220,000 distinct CDR3 sequences, roughly 15% of them present only once. The material was PBMCs, mostly from graft donor cells, obtained 360 days after TCRalphabeta/CD19-depleted stem cell transplant. The receptors were sampled from a male patient aged 2-15 years who had a stem cell transplant for acute lymphoblastic leukemia, so the T cells may come from the graft donor.

The rearrangement uses TRBV29-1 and TRBJ2-7; a possible D gene is TRBD1 (5 bases). The CDR3 is made up of 12 amino acids. The germline gives CDR1 SQVTM, CDR2 ANQGSEA. V lost 4 bases to trimming and J lost 2 bases, with 9 bases between them. CDR3 in amino acids: CSVGRQTYEQYF. The CDR3, as DNA: TGCAGCGTTGGGAGACAGACCTACGAGCAGTACTTC.

This clonotype was picked up many times. This chain joins TRBV7-2 and TRBJ2-1, with a possible D match to TRBD1 (6 bases). CDR1 is SGHTA and CDR2 is FQGNSA in the germline V gene. V lost 5 bases and J lost 4, with 12 bases in between. The CDR3 extends over 14 amino acids. CDR3 nucleotides: TGTGCCAGCAGCCAACGACAGGAGTACAATGAGCAGTTCTTC. The encoded protein is CASSQRQEYNEQFF. Based on the CDR3 plus reference TRBV7-2 and TRBJ2-1, the full variable domain is GAGVSQSPSNKVTEKGKDVELRCDPISGHTALYWYRQSLGQGLEFLIYFQGNSAPDKSGLPSDRFSAERTGGSVSTLTIQRTQQEDSAVYLCASSQRQEYNEQFFGPGTRLTVL.

This clonotype occurred a few times. The V call is TRBV7-6, the J call TRBJ2-3, with unresolved D. The V gene lost 0 bases and the J gene lost 0 bases, with 4 bases spanning the gap. The CDR3 spans 14 residues. Germline CDR1 reads SGHVS; CDR2 reads FNYEAQ. DNA of the CDR3: TGTGCCAGCAGCTTAGCGGTTAGCACAGATACGCAGTATTTT. Protein product: CASSLAVSTDTQYF.

The sample holds a few counts of this clonotype. This chain connects TRBV5-1 to TRBJ2-7; TRBD1 agrees at 7 bases. In germline, CDR1 is SGHRS, CDR2 YFSETQ. Unmatched junction bases numbered 6, after V lost 3 bases and J lost 3 bases. This CDR3 is built from 14 residues. The CDR3 sequence is CASSSPGQSYEQYF. CDR3 DNA: TGCGCCAGCAGCTCTCCGGGACAGAGCTACGAGCAGTACTTC. The full variable domain, its missing parts supplied by reference TRBV5-1 and TRBJ2-7, is KAGVTQTPRYLIKTRGQQVTLSCSPISGHRSVSWYQQTPGQGLQFLFEYFSETQRNKGNFPGRFSGRQFSNSRSEMNVSTLELGDSALYLCASSSPGQSYEQYFGPGTRLTVT.

A few counts support this clonotype. The chain links TRBV6-1 to TRBJ1-2; the D is unclear. This CDR3 comprises 12 residues. V was clipped by 3 bases and J by 10 bases, with 12 bases between them. Germline values: CDR1 MNHNS, CDR2 SASEGT. The CDR3 here is CASSDLTASYTF. The CDR3 region has the DNA TGTGCCAGCAGTGATTTGACGGCGTCCTACACCTTC.

The rearrangement links TRBV12-3 or TRBV12-4 to TRBJ2-2; TRBD2 aligns across 11 bases. The trim removed 5 bases at V and 5 bases at J, leaving 19 bases unmatched. The CDR3 covers 20 residues. The CDR3 here is CASSPFLAGGHRAWTGELFF. CDR3 coding DNA: TGTGCCAGCAGTCCTTTTTTAGCGGGGGGGCACCGGGCTTGGACCGGGGAGCTGTTTTTT.

The gene calls are TRBV12-3 or TRBV12-4 and TRBJ2-6; D unresolved. The CDR3 is 13 residues long. The V and J ends lost 2 bases and 8 bases respectively, with 7 bases between them. CDR3 loop: CASSLSGSNVLTF. For the CDR3, the DNA is TGTGCCAGCAGTTTATCCGGGTCCAACGTCCTGACTTTC.

This clonotype has just a few counts. The chain is built from TRBV4-3 and TRBJ1-2; D gene uncertain. The CDR3 is 14 amino acids. The germline CDR1 and CDR2 sequences are LGHNA and YSLEER. Trimming took 0 bases from V and 1 from J, leaving 6 bases between them. The CDR3 region has the DNA TGCGCCAGCAGCCAAGACCAGTATAACTATGGCTACACCTTC. Translation gives CASSQDQYNYGYTF.

The chain has TRBV4-2 and TRBJ1-6; D gene ambiguous. Per the germline V gene, CDR1 is LGHNA and CDR2 is YNFKEQ. The CDR3 consists of 16 residues. V dropped 1 base and J dropped 0 bases, with 7 bases sitting between them. The CDR3 reads CASSQVRGSYNSPLHF. The CDR3 DNA reads TGTGCCAGCAGCCAAGTACGCGGCTCCTATAATTCACCCCTCCACTTT.

The chain joins TRBV29-1 to TRBJ1-1, with 8 bases that match TRBD1. V lost 7 bases and J lost 6; bases outside the gene matches: 7. The CDR3 length is 12 residues. Germline assignment: CDR1 SQVTM and CDR2 ANQGSEA. The CDR3 bases are TGCAGCGCCAACAGGGGGAGGGCTGAAGCTTTCTTT. It yields the protein CSANRGRAEAFF.

This rearrangement joins TRBV6-2 or TRBV6-3 to TRBJ1-4, with 9 bases identical to TRBD1. The CDR3 loop spans 17 amino acids. Germline V lookup: CDR1 MNHEY, CDR2 SVGEGT. V was pared by 7 bases and J by 7 bases, with 16 bases of the junction left unmatched. CDR3 nucleotide sequence: TGTGCCAGCACCTCAGACAGGGGGGACTTTGCGAGTGAAAAACTGTTTTTT. This gives the protein CASTSDRGDFASEKLFF.

This clonotype was observed a handful of times. This rearrangement joins TRBV4-3 to TRBJ2-7; 8 nucleotides agree with TRBD2. Germline values: CDR1 LGHNA, CDR2 YSLEER. J gave up 5 bases and V 2 bases, and 8 bases lay outside the gene matches. This CDR3 has 15 residues. In DNA form, the CDR3 reads TGCGCCAGCAGCCAACGTGGCGGGGGGCAAAACGAGCAGTACTTC. As protein: CASSQRGGGQNEQYF.

V and J are TRBV27 and TRBJ2-5, with 11 bases aligning to TRBD2. V trimming: 4 bases; J trimming: 2 bases; junction bases outside the gene matches: 3. CDR1 is MNHEY, CDR2 SMNVEV, per germline (reference sequence). The CDR3 loop spans 15 amino acids. The CDR3 reads CASSSLAGEQETQYF. In DNA, the CDR3 is TGTGCCAGCAGTTCACTAGCGGGGGAACAAGAGACCCAGTACTTC.

This clonotype was recorded many times. The rearrangement links TRBV6-5 to TRBJ1-1; D is perhaps TRBD1 (5 bases). CDR1 is MNHEY, CDR2 SVGAGI, per germline. The CDR3 is made up of 13 amino acids. Trimming removed 5 bases at V and 6 bases at J, with 13 bases between. CDR3 bases: TGTGCCAGCAGTGACCTGGGGGGGGCTGAAGCTTTCTTT. Translated: CASSDLGGAEAFF.

This chain uses TRBV7-8 with TRBJ2-1, with D possibly being TRBD1 (5 bases). The CDR3 loop spans 16 amino acids. The V end lost 5 bases, the J end lost 0 bases, and 14 bases lay between the germline ends. The germline gives CDR1 SGHVS, CDR2 FQNEAQ. The CDR3 region has the DNA TGTGCCAGCAGCCCTCGGACACGAAGCTCCTACAATGAGCAGTTCTTC. Translation: CASSPRTRSSYNEQFF.

This clonotype was counted at least ten times. The chain uses TRBV4-3 and TRBJ2-2; possible D gene TRBD1, 6 bases. V shed 5 bases and J shed 3 bases, with 10 bases lying between them. The germline V gene has CDR1 LGHNA and CDR2 YSLEER. The CDR3 spans 14 residues. DNA for the CDR3: TGCGCCAGCAGCTACAACAGGGACACCGGGGAGCTGTTTTTT. Translated: CASSYNRDTGELFF.

This clonotype was seen more than once but under ten times. V is TRBV20-1 and J is TRBJ2-5; the D gene is possibly TRBD1 (6 bases). The CDR3 is made up of 14 amino acids. Germline V lookup: CDR1 DFQATT, CDR2 SNEGSKA (reference sequence). V was clipped by 4 bases and J by 5 bases, with 17 bases between them. The CDR3 coding sequence is TGCAGTGCTACGACCTCAGGGGCTTGGGAGACCCAGTACTTC. This encodes CSATTSGAWETQYF.

The chain uses TRBV2 and TRBJ1-2, with 8 bases fitting TRBD1. CDR1 is SNHLY, CDR2 FYNNEI, per germline. V shed 4 bases and J 3 bases; nucleotides not matched to a gene: 10. The CDR3 runs 16 residues. The CDR3 spells CASSVPGQARDYGYTF. CDR3 nucleotide sequence: TGTGCCAGCAGTGTACCGGGACAGGCAAGAGACTATGGCTACACCTTC.

The rearrangement uses TRBV12-3 or TRBV12-4 and TRBJ2-5; D not resolved. The V and J ends lost 6 bases and 3 bases respectively, with 14 bases between them. CDR3 size: 14 residues. DNA for the CDR3: TGTGCCAGCAGCTATGGAAGGCTCGAAGAGACCCAGTACTTC. Translated: CASSYGRLEETQYF.

In its sample, this clonotype was seen once. A read error may explain this, as a much larger clone is one base away. The rearrangement uses TRBV6-2 or TRBV6-3 and TRBJ2-2, with a tentative D call TRBD2 (6 bases). The germline V gene has CDR1 MNHEY and CDR2 SVGEGT. The CDR3 spans 16 residues. The CDR3 DNA reads as TGTGTCAGCAGTTACTGGCGGGGTCGTAACACCGGGGAGCTGTTTTTT. Protein product: CVSSYWRGRNTGELFF.

There are a few counts of this clonotype. The chain carries TRBV10-3 and TRBJ2-6, with a tentative D call TRBD1 (6 bases). From germline, CDR1 is ENHRY and CDR2 SYGVKD. V was cut by 6 bases and J by 0 bases, with 15 bases left in between. CDR3 length: 17 residues. For the CDR3, the DNA is TGTGCCATCAGCCTCCGGGACACGAACTCTGGGGCCAACGTCCTGACTTTC. Translation: CAISLRDTNSGANVLTF.